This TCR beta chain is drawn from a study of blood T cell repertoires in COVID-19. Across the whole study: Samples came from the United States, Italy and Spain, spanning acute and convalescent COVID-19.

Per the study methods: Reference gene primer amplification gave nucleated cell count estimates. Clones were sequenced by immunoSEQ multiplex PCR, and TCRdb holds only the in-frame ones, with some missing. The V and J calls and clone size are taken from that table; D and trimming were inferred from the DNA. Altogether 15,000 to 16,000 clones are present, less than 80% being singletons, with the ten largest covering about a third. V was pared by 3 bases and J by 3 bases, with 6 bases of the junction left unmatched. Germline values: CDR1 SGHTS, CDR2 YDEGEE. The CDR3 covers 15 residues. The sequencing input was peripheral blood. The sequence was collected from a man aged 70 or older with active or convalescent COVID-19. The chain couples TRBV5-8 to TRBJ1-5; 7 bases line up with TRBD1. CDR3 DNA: TGTGCCAGCAGCTCCGGGACAGCCTCCAATCAGCCCCAGCATTTT. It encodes CASSSGTASNQPQHF.